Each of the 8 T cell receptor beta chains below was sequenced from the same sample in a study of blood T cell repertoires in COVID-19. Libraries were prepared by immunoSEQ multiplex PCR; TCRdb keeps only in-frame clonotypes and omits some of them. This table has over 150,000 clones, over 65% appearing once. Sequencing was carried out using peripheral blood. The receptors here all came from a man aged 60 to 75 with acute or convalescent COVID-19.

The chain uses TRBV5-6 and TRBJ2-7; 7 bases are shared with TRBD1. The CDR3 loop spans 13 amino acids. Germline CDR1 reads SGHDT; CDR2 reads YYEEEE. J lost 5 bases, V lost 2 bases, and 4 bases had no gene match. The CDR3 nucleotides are TGTGCCAGCAGCTTAGGGACAGCCGACGAGCAGTACTTC. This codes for CASSLGTADEQYF.

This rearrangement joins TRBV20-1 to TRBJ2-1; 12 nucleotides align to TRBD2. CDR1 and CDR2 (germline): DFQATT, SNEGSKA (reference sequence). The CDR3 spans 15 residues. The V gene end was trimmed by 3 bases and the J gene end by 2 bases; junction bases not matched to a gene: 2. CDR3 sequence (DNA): TGCAGTGCTAGTCCTAGCGGGGGGGCCTACAATGAGCAGTTCTTC. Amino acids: CSASPSGGAYNEQFF.

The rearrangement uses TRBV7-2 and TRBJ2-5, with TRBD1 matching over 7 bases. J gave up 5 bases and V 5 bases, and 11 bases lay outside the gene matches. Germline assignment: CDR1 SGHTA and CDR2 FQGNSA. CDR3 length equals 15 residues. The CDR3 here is CASSLPPTGWETQYF. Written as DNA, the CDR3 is TGTGCCAGCAGCCTCCCCCCGACAGGGTGGGAGACCCAGTACTTC.

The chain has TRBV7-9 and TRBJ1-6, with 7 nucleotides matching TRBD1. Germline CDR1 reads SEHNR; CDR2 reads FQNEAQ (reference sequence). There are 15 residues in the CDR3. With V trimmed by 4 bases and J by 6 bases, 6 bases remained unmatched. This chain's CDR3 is CASSSTGLANSPLHF. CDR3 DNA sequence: TGTGCCAGCAGCTCGACAGGGCTTGCTAATTCACCCCTCCACTTT.

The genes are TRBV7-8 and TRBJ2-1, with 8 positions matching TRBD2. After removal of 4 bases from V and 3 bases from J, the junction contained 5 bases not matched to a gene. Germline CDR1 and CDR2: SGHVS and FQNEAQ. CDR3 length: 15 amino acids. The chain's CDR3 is CASSSLTSGYNEQFF. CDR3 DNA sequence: TGTGCCAGCAGCTCCCTCACTAGCGGCTACAATGAGCAGTTCTTC. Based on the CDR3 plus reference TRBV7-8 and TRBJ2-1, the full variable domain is GAGVSQSPRYKVAKRGQDVALRCDPISGHVSLFWYQQALGQGPEFLTYFQNEAQLDKSGLPSDRFFAERPEGSVSTLKIQRTQQEDSAVYLCASSSLTSGYNEQFFGPGTRLTVL.

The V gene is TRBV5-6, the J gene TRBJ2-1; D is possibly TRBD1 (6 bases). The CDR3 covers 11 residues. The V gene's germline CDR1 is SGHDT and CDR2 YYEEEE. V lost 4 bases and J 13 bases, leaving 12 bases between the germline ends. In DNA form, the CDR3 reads TGTGCCAGCAGCCTTGGGGGCGGACAGTTCTTC. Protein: CASSLGGGQFF.

As DNA, the CDR3 is TGTGCCAGCGGTTCACGCGGGGGGGAAAGCACAGATACGCAGTATTTT. This codes for CASGSRGGESTDTQYF. The V gene is TRBV2, the J gene TRBJ2-3, with 9 bases fitting TRBD2. Germline values: CDR1 SNHLY, CDR2 FYNNEI. Trimming cost V 8 bases and J 0 bases; bases outside gene matches: 9. The CDR3 is 16 residues long.

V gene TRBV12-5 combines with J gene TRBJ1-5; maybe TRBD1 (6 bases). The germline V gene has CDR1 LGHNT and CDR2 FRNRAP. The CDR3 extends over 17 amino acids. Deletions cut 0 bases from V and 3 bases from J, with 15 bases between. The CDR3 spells CASGLVPLGGYNQPQHF. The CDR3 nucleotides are TGTGCTAGTGGTTTGGTACCCCTTGGGGGCTACAATCAGCCCCAGCATTTT. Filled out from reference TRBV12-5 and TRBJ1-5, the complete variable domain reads DARVTQTPRHKVTEMGQEVTMRCQPILGHNTVFWYRQTMMQGLELLAYFRNRAPLDDSGMPKDRFSAEMPDATLATLKIQPSEPRDSAVYFCASGLVPLGGYNQPQHFGDGTRLSIL.